One and the same sample provided the 12 T cell receptor beta chains below, sequenced in a study of chemoradiotherapy in HPV16-positive cancers. Here immunoSEQ multiplex PCR was the method, and the copy in TCRdb shows in-frame clones only, minus some. The sample includes about 7,000 clones, 89% of them seen just once. The specimen was tumor tissue, collected from a patient who underwent chemoradiotherapy. These TCRs come from a human donor with HPV-associated anogenital cancer.

The genes are TRBV7-2 and TRBJ2-7, with 7 bases identical to TRBD2. The CDR3 sequence is 14 residues long. Germline-derived CDR1 and CDR2 are SGHTA and FQGNSA. V shed 5 bases, J shed 5 bases, and the junction held 9 bases outside the gene matches. The CDR3 coding sequence is TGTGCCAGCAGCACCCCCGGGACTATGCACGAGCAGTACTTC. Protein: CASSTPGTMHEQYF.

The rearrangement uses TRBV6-1 and TRBJ2-7, with 7 bases matching TRBD2. Trimming at V came to 8 bases and at J to 3 bases, leaving 7 bases not matched to a gene. CDR1 MNHNS and CDR2 SASEGT come from the germline V gene. The CDR3 extends over 13 amino acids. The CDR3 is CASVRAGLYEQYF. CDR3 nucleotide sequence: TGTGCCAGCGTGCGAGCGGGGCTCTACGAGCAGTACTTC.

The CDR3 nucleotides are TGTGCCATCAGTGAGTCGGCAGATACGCAGTATTTT. Encoded protein: CAISESADTQYF. The chain is built from TRBV10-3 and TRBJ2-3, with D unclear. Germline V gene sequence: CDR1 ENHRY, CDR2 SYGVKD. V was shortened by 0 bases and J by 4 bases, with 2 bases between the two germline ends. The length of the CDR3 is 12 residues.

The V gene is TRBV5-8, the J gene TRBJ1-3; D remains ambiguous. Trimming removed 3 bases at V and 9 bases at J, with 13 bases between. Germline V gene sequence: CDR1 SGHTS, CDR2 YDEGEE. This CDR3 has 13 residues. This CDR3 is CASSYGEGSTIYF. The CDR3 region has the DNA TGTGCCAGCAGCTACGGGGAGGGCAGCACCATATATTTT.

The V and J genes are TRBV11-3 and TRBJ2-1; no firm D call. The length of the CDR3 is 12 residues. Trimming cost V 8 bases and J 5 bases, with 10 bases left between them. CDR1 and CDR2 from the germline V gene are SGHNT and YENEEA. CDR3 in amino acids: CASGSMDNEQFF. CDR3 in DNA: TGTGCCAGCGGTTCAATGGACAATGAGCAGTTCTTC.

This chain connects TRBV6-6 to TRBJ1-4; 9 bases align to TRBD1. This CDR3 has 15 amino acids. With V trimmed by 6 bases and J by 6 bases, 8 bases remained unmatched. In germline, CDR1 is MNHNY, CDR2 SVGAGI (reference sequence). This CDR3 is CASSHHRGQDEKLFF. The CDR3 DNA follows: TGTGCCAGCAGCCACCACAGGGGGCAGGATGAAAAACTGTTTTTT.

The V gene is TRBV29-1, the J gene TRBJ2-7; D may be TRBD1 or TRBD2 (6 bases each). From germline, CDR1 is SQVTM and CDR2 ANQGSEA. This CDR3 is 13 amino acids long. V dropped 7 bases and J dropped 2 bases, with 15 bases sitting between them. The CDR3 coding sequence is TGCAGCGCCGGTGGGGGGCGCGCCTACGAGCAGTACTTC. Translating it yields CSAGGGRAYEQYF.

This rearrangement joins TRBV6-5 to TRBJ2-7, with 12 bases aligning to TRBD1. The junction had 8 bases not matched to a gene; V was cut back by 6 bases and J by 5 bases. Germline values: CDR1 MNHEY, CDR2 SVGAGI. The CDR3 sequence is 15 residues long. The CDR3 DNA sequence: TGTGCCAGCAGGTATCACGGGACAGGGGGCGACGAGCAGTACTTC. Translation: CASRYHGTGGDEQYF.

DNA for the CDR3: TGTGCCAGCAGCTTAACAGGGAACACCGGGGAGCTGTTTTTT. Protein: CASSLTGNTGELFF. The chain recombines TRBV7-3 with TRBJ2-2, with D unclear. This CDR3 is 14 amino acids long. Germline lookup yields CDR1 SGHTA and CDR2 FQGTGA. Between the trimmed V and J ends, which lost 0 bases and 1 base, there was a span of 3 bases. The full variable domain, completed using reference TRBV7-3 and TRBJ2-2, is GAGVSQTPSNKVTEKGKYVELRCDPISGHTALYWYRQSLGQGPEFLIYFQGTGAADDSGLPNDRFFAVRPEGSVSTLKIQRTERGDSAVYLCASSLTGNTGELFFGEGSRLTVL.

The J gene is TRBJ2-1, the V gene TRBV6-6; 16 nucleotides agree with TRBD2. Per germline, CDR1 MNHNY and CDR2 SVGAGI (reference sequence). V was clipped by 4 bases and J by 7 bases; unmatched bases: 4. This CDR3 spans 16 amino acids. CDR3 residues: CASSSGTSGRGNEQFF. CDR3 bases: TGTGCCAGCAGTTCCGGGACTAGCGGGAGGGGTAATGAGCAGTTCTTC.

The V and J genes are TRBV2 and TRBJ1-5, with a possible D match to TRBD1 (5 bases). The CDR3 runs to 13 residues. Germline V lookup: CDR1 SNHLY, CDR2 FYNNEI. The V gene lost 4 bases and the J gene lost 9 bases, with 13 bases spanning the gap. The CDR3 region is CASSGGQGWPQHF. The CDR3 nucleotides read TGTGCCAGCAGTGGAGGGCAGGGCTGGCCCCAGCATTTT.

CDR3 sequence reads: CASSLGPGNTIYF. CDR3 sequence (DNA): TGCGCCAGCAGCTTGGGACCAGGAAACACCATATATTTT. The chain carries TRBV5-1 and TRBJ1-3; D uncertain. This CDR3 has 13 residues. Germline CDR1 SGHRS, CDR2 YFSETQ. Trimming took 0 bases from V and 4 from J, leaving 5 bases between them.